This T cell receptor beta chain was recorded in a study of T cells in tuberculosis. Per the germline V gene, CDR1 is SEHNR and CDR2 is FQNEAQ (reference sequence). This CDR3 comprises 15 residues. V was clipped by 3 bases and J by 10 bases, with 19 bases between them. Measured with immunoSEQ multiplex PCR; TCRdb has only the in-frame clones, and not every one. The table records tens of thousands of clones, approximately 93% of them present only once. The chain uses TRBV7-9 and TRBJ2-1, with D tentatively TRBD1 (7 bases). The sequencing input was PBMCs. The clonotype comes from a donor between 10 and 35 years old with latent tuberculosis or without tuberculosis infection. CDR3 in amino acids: CASSFSGSAGGEQFF. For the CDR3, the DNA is TGTGCCAGCAGCTTCTCGGGATCAGCAGGGGGGGAGCAGTTCTTC. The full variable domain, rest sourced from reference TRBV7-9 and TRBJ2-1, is DTGVSQNPRHKITKRGQNVTFRCDPISEHNRLYWYRQTLGQGPEFLTYFQNEAQLEKSRLLSDRFSAERPKGSFSTLEIQRTEQGDSAMYLCASSFSGSAGGEQFFGPGTRLTVL.